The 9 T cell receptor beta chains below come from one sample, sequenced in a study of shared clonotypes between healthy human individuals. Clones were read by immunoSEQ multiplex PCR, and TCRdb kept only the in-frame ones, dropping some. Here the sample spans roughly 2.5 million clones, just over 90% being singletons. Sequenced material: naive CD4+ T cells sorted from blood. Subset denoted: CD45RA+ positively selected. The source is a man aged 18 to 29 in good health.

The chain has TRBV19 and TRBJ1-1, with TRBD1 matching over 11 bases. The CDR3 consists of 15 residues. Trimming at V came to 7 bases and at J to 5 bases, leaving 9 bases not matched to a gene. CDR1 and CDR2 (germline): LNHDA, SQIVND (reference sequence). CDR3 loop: CASINPGTGGTEAFF. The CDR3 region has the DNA TGTGCCAGTATAAACCCCGGGACAGGGGGAACTGAAGCTTTCTTT.

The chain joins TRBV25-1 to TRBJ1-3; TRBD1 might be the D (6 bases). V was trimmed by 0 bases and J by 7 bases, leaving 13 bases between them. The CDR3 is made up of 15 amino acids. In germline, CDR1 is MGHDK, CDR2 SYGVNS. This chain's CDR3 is CASSEYGGQFNTIYF. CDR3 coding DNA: TGTGCCAGCAGTGAATACGGGGGGCAGTTTAACACCATATATTTT. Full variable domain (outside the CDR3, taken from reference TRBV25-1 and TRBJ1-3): EADIYQTPRYLVIGTGKKITLECSQTMGHDKMYWYQQDPGMELHLIHYSYGVNSTEKGDLSSESTVSRIRTEHFPLTLESARPSHTSQYLCASSEYGGQFNTIYFGEGSWLTVV.

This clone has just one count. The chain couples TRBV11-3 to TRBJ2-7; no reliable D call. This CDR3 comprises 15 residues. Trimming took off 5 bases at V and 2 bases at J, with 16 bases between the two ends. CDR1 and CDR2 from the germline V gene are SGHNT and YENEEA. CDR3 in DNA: TGTGCCAGCAGCGCGCCGGATGACGCAGCCTACGAGCAGTACTTC. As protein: CASSAPDDAAYEQYF.

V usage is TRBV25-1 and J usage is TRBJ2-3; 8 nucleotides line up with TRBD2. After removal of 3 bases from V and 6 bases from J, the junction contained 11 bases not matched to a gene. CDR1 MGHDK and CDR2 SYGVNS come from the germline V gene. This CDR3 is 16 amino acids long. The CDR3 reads CASSELSGSLTDTQYF. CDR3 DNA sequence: TGTGCCAGCAGTGAGTTGAGCGGGAGCTTAACGGATACGCAGTATTTT.

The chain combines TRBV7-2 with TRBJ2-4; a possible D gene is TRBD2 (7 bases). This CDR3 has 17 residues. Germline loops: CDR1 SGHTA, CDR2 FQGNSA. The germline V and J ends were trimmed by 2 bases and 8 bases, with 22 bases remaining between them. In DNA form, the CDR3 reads TGTGCCAGCAGCTTAATGGCGGGGATCCGCGGGGGCGACATTCAGTACTTC. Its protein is CASSLMAGIRGGDIQYF. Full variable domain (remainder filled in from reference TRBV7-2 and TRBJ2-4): GAGVSQSPSNKVTEKGKDVELRCDPISGHTALYWYRQSLGQGLEFLIYFQGNSAPDKSGLPSDRFSAERTGGSVSTLTIQRTQQEDSAVYLCASSLMAGIRGGDIQYFGAGTRLSVL.

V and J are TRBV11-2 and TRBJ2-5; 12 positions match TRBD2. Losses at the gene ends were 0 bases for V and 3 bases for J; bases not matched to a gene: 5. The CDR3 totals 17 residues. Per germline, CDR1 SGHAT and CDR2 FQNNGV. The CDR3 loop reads CASSLELGLAGKETQYF. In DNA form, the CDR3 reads TGTGCCAGCAGCTTAGAGTTAGGACTAGCGGGAAAAGAGACCCAGTACTTC.

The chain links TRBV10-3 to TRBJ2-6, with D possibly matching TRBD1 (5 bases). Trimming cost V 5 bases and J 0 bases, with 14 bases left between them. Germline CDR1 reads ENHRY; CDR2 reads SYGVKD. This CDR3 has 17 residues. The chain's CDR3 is CAISLLGAYSGANVLTF. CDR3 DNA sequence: TGTGCCATCAGTTTGTTAGGGGCCTACTCTGGGGCCAACGTCCTGACTTTC.

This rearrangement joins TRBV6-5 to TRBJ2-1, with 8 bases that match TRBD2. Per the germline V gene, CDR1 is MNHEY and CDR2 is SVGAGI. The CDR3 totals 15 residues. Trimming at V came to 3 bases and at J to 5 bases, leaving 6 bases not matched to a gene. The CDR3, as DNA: TGTGCCAGCAGTTATATAGCGGGGTCAAACAATGAGCAGTTCTTC. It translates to CASSYIAGSNNEQFF.

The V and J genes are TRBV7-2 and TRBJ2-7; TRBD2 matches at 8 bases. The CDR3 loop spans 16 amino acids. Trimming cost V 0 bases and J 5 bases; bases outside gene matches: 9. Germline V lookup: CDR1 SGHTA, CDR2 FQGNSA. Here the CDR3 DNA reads TGTGCCAGCAGCTTAGCACCGGGACTAGGTCCCCACGAGCAGTACTTC. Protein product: CASSLAPGLGPHEQYF.